What follows are 25 T cell receptor beta chains derived from one specimen sequenced in a study of blood T cell repertoires in COVID-19. Clones were read by immunoSEQ multiplex PCR, and TCRdb kept only the in-frame ones, dropping some. This sample has about 220,000 clones, with approximately 80% found just once. Sequencing was done on a sample of peripheral blood. Receptor source: a man in his fifties or sixties with active or convalescent COVID-19.

The gene calls are TRBV5-4 and TRBJ2-7; 10 positions agree with TRBD1. The trim removed 0 bases at V and 5 bases at J, leaving 2 bases unmatched. This CDR3 has 14 amino acids. Germline V gene sequence: CDR1 SGHNT, CDR2 YYREEE (reference sequence). The CDR3 is CASSLGGTGDEQYV. For the CDR3, the DNA is TGTGCCAGCAGCTTGGGGGGGACAGGGGACGAGCAGTACGTC.

The chain couples TRBV7-6 to TRBJ1-6; 7 bases are shared with TRBD1. The germline V gene has CDR1 SGHVS and CDR2 FNYEAQ. The CDR3 has 14 amino acids. V gave up 5 bases and J gave up 10 bases; unmatched junction bases: 8. In DNA form, the CDR3 reads TGTGCCAGCAGCAAAGCAGGGGGGTGGTCACCCCTCCACTTT. Translated, it gives CASSKAGGWSPLHF.

The chain recombines TRBV2 with TRBJ2-7, with TRBD2 matching over 14 bases. Germline V lookup: CDR1 SNHLY, CDR2 FYNNEI. V lost 2 bases, J lost 3 bases, and 3 bases stayed unmatched. CDR3 length equals 16 residues. CDR3 coding DNA: TGTGCCAGCAGTGAACAGGGACTAGCGGGGGACTACGAGCAGTACGTC. This translates into CASSEQGLAGDYEQYV.

This sequence joins TRBV5-5 and TRBJ2-7; D is undetermined. Trimming cost V 3 bases and J 4 bases, with 8 bases left between them. CDR3 length equals 12 residues. From germline, CDR1 is SGHKS and CDR2 YYEKEE (reference sequence). CDR3 in amino acids: CASSSRSYEQYV. DNA of the CDR3: TGTGCCAGCAGCTCCCGCAGTTACGAGCAGTACGTC.

This clone was counted between two and nine times. This chain joins TRBV5-1 and TRBJ1-1; D call uncertain. The CDR3 is 12 amino acids. Per the germline V gene, CDR1 is SGHRS and CDR2 is YFSETQ. V lost 2 bases, J lost 1 base, and 3 bases lay in between. This chain's CDR3 is CASSFGNTEAFF. Here the CDR3 DNA reads TGCGCCAGCAGCTTCGGGAACACTGAAGCTTTCTTT.

The CDR3 DNA follows: TGTGCCAGCCGGGGACAGGGAGACTACGAGCAGTACTTC. Its translation is CASRGQGDYEQYF. The J gene is TRBJ2-7, the V gene TRBV18; 9 bases agree with TRBD1. V was pared by 8 bases and J by 3 bases, with 5 bases of the junction left unmatched. Germline lookup yields CDR1 KGHSH and CDR2 LQKENI. The CDR3 length is 13 residues.

V gene TRBV29-1 combines with J gene TRBJ2-5, with 11 positions matching TRBD1. CDR3 length equals 14 residues. The ends lost 4 bases at V and 5 bases at J; junction bases unmatched: 6. The germline CDR1 and CDR2 sequences are SQVTM and ANQGSEA. The CDR3 reads CSVARTGGGETQYF. The CDR3 DNA follows: TGCAGCGTTGCAAGGACAGGGGGCGGGGAGACCCAGTACTTC.

The chain links TRBV11-1 to TRBJ2-5; TRBD2 agrees at 9 bases. The V segment lost 3 bases and the J segment 5 bases; nucleotides outside the gene matches: 10. The V gene's germline CDR1 is SGHAT and CDR2 FQDESV (reference sequence). The CDR3 runs to 16 residues. This CDR3 is CASSFSSGSERETQYF. CDR3 in DNA: TGTGCCAGCAGCTTTAGTAGCGGGAGTGAAAGGGAGACCCAGTACTTC.

This clone was recorded only once. The V call is TRBV6-1, the J call TRBJ1-2; TRBD1 is a possible D gene (6 bases). Germline CDR1 and CDR2: MNHNS and SASEGT. The V gene lost 2 bases and the J gene lost 12 bases, with 10 bases spanning the gap. This CDR3 is built from 11 residues. CDR3 amino acids: CASSEWGGNTF. The CDR3 bases are TGTGCCAGCAGTGAATGGGGGGGCAACACCTTC.

V is TRBV6-2 or TRBV6-3 and J is TRBJ2-1; tentative D call: TRBD2 (5 bases). Germline CDR1 is MNHEY and CDR2 is SVGEGT. The CDR3 loop spans 13 amino acids. Deletions cut 0 bases from V and 7 bases from J, with 7 bases between. CDR3 bases: TGTGCCAGCAGTTACTCGACGGGGAATGAGCAGTTCTTC. This codes for CASSYSTGNEQFF.

This clone appeared a few times. This rearrangement joins TRBV29-1 to TRBJ2-2, with 9 bases identical to TRBD1. The J segment lost 4 bases and the V segment lost 3 bases, leaving 9 bases of the junction unmatched. From germline, CDR1 is SQVTM and CDR2 ANQGSEA. This CDR3 comprises 16 residues. CDR3 residues: CSVEGGKGQGTGELFF. CDR3 bases: TGCAGCGTTGAGGGGGGTAAGGGACAGGGCACCGGGGAGCTGTTTTTT.

This CDR3 reads CASSQGQGYSEAFF. For the CDR3, the DNA is TGTGCCAGCTCACAAGGACAGGGGTATAGTGAAGCTTTCTTT. The chain uses TRBV18 and TRBJ1-1, with 9 bases lining up with TRBD1. The CDR3 loop spans 14 amino acids. V dropped 4 bases and J dropped 7; count of bases not matched to a gene: 7. CDR1 KGHSH and CDR2 LQKENI come from the germline V gene. Supplemented by reference TRBV18 and TRBJ1-1, the full variable domain reads NAGVMQNPRHLVRRRGQEARLRCSPMKGHSHVYWYRQLPEEGLKFMVYLQKENIIDESGMPKERFSAEFPKEGPSILRIQQVVRGDSAAYFCASSQGQGYSEAFFGQGTRLTVV.

V and J are TRBV25-1 and TRBJ2-7; a weak D match, TRBD1 (5 bases). Germline CDR1 reads MGHDK; CDR2 reads SYGVNS. V was cut by 1 base and J by 3 bases, with 13 bases left in between. CDR3 length equals 15 residues. The CDR3 coding sequence is TGTGCCAGCAGTGAATTATCAGGGATTGGCTACGAGCAGTACTTC. Its protein is CASSELSGIGYEQYF.

The chain recombines TRBV25-1 with TRBJ2-3; TRBD1 aligns across 10 bases. The CDR3 has 15 residues. The junction had 2 bases not matched to a gene; V was cut back by 3 bases and J by 2 bases. The germline CDR1 and CDR2 sequences are MGHDK and SYGVNS. For the CDR3, the DNA is TGTGCCAGCAGTGACGGGACAGGGGACACAGATACGCAGTATTTT. It encodes CASSDGTGDTDTQYF. Full variable domain (remainder filled in from reference TRBV25-1 and TRBJ2-3): EADIYQTPRYLVIGTGKKITLECSQTMGHDKMYWYQQDPGMELHLIHYSYGVNSTEKGDLSSESTVSRIRTEHFPLTLESARPSHTSQYLCASSDGTGDTDTQYFGPGTRLTVL.

This clone occurred once. This rearrangement joins TRBV6-5 to TRBJ1-1; 10 positions agree with TRBD1. V gave up 8 bases and J gave up 1 base; unmatched junction bases: 7. CDR1 and CDR2 (germline): MNHEY, SVGAGI. This CDR3 has 15 amino acids. The CDR3 spells CASQTGGLPNTEAFF. CDR3 nucleotide sequence: TGTGCCAGCCAGACAGGGGGCTTGCCGAACACTGAAGCTTTCTTT.

The V gene is TRBV6-2 or TRBV6-3, the J gene TRBJ1-1, with D uncertain. CDR1 and CDR2 from the germline V gene are MNHEY and SVGEGT. This CDR3 has 13 amino acids. V was trimmed by 2 bases and J by 2 bases, leaving 6 bases between them. The chain's CDR3 is CASSYHGNTEAFF. The CDR3 nucleotides read TGTGCCAGCAGTTACCACGGTAACACTGAAGCTTTCTTT.

This chain uses TRBV30 with TRBJ2-1; TRBD2 matches 7 bases. This CDR3 is built from 14 residues. Germline V gene sequence: CDR1 GTSNPN, CDR2 SVGIG (reference sequence). With V trimmed by 8 bases and J by 7 bases, 14 bases remained unmatched. The CDR3 reads CAREVRDLSNEQFF. CDR3 nucleotides: TGTGCCCGGGAGGTGCGGGACCTAAGTAATGAGCAGTTCTTC.

The rearrangement uses TRBV28 and TRBJ1-5, with TRBD1 matching 8 bases. The V and J ends lost 3 bases and 6 bases, in that order; junction bases with no gene match: 7. The CDR3 spans 15 residues. Germline CDR1 and CDR2: MDHEN and SYDVKM. CDR3 nucleotides: TGTGCCAGCAGTTTTACCCAGGGGGCCGGTCAGCCCCAGCATTTT. Protein: CASSFTQGAGQPQHF.

The V and J genes are TRBV4-1 and TRBJ1-5; D is unresolved. The CDR3 sequence is 17 residues long. V was pared by 1 base and J by 4 bases, with 17 bases between. Germline V lookup: CDR1 MGHRA, CDR2 YSYEKL. The CDR3 is CASSQGPGREKNQPQHF. CDR3 coding DNA: TGCGCCAGCAGCCAAGGCCCCGGGAGGGAGAAAAATCAGCCCCAGCATTTT.

The chain couples TRBV6-2 or TRBV6-3 to TRBJ2-1; the match to TRBD2 covers 13 bases. The CDR3 has 19 residues. The V gene end was trimmed by 5 bases and the J gene end by 0 bases; junction bases not matched to a gene: 10. The germline V gene has CDR1 MNHEY and CDR2 SVGEGT. The CDR3 DNA reads as TGTGCCAGCAGTCGCCCGACTAGCGGGGGGCGAAGCTCCTACAATGAGCAGTTCTTC. It codes for CASSRPTSGGRSSYNEQFF.

The CDR3 DNA reads as TGTGCCAGCAGCCAAGACTGGCTGAATTCACCCCTCCACTTT. It specifies CASSQDWLNSPLHF. V and J are TRBV3-1 (or the pseudogene TRBV3-2) and TRBJ1-6, with D unclear. Trimming shortened V by 0 bases and J by 7 bases, and 7 bases separated the two germline ends. There are 14 residues in the CDR3. Per germline, CDR1 LGHDT and CDR2 YNNKEL (reference sequence).

In its sample, this clone was seen a few times. J is TRBJ1-1 and V is TRBV28; 7 bases agree with TRBD1. The CDR3 is made up of 14 amino acids. Germline-derived CDR1 and CDR2 are MDHEN and SYDVKM. V shed 5 bases, J shed 5 bases, and the junction held 8 bases outside the gene matches. DNA of the CDR3: TGTGCCAGCAGTCTACCTCAACAGGGGACTGAAGCTTTCTTT. Amino acids: CASSLPQQGTEAFF.

The chain joins TRBV7-8 to TRBJ1-5, with a weak D call TRBD1 (6 bases). In germline, CDR1 is SGHVS, CDR2 FQNEAQ. This CDR3 region has 15 residues. V was pared by 2 bases and J by 4 bases, with 12 bases between. CDR3 region: CASSLWAGENQPQHF. The CDR3 DNA follows: TGTGCCAGCAGCTTATGGGCAGGGGAGAATCAGCCCCAGCATTTT.

The rearrangement links TRBV2 to TRBJ2-7; D perhaps matches TRBD2 (5 bases). The CDR3 runs 13 residues. V gave up 4 bases and J gave up 4 bases, with 11 bases separating them. Per germline, CDR1 SNHLY and CDR2 FYNNEI. The CDR3 spells CASSAPGSYEQYF. Written as DNA, the CDR3 is TGTGCCAGCAGTGCGCCGGGATCTTACGAGCAGTACTTC.

The gene calls are TRBV3-1 (or the pseudogene TRBV3-2) and TRBJ1-1, with D possibly matching TRBD1 (6 bases). V was clipped by 1 base and J by 8 bases, with 8 bases between them. The CDR3 runs to 12 residues. Per germline, CDR1 LGHDT and CDR2 YNNKEL (reference sequence). DNA of the CDR3: TGTGCCAGCAGCCAAGCAACAGGGGAAGCTTTCTTT. It encodes CASSQATGEAFF.